A single sample is the source of the 32 T cell receptor beta chains below, sequenced in a study of T cell responses to AZD1222 COVID-19 vaccine. Clones were read by immunoSEQ multiplex PCR, and TCRdb kept only the in-frame ones, dropping some. The profile covers approximately 64,000 clones, with over 80% appearing a single time and roughly 7.3% taken by the ten largest. Sequenced material: peripheral blood, taken on day 0 of AZD1222 vaccination. The receptors were sampled from an adult in good health.

This clone occurred once. The chain has TRBV18 and TRBJ1-5; no clear D gene. The CDR3 consists of 15 residues. Germline CDR1 reads KGHSH; CDR2 reads LQKENI. Trimming cost V 2 bases and J 4 bases, with 12 bases left between them. The CDR3 loop is CASSPNVGENQPQHF. CDR3 DNA sequence: TGTGCCAGCTCACCAAACGTCGGGGAGAATCAGCCCCAGCATTTT.

This rearrangement joins TRBV4-3 to TRBJ2-3; 7 bases are a match to TRBD2. The CDR3 is made up of 14 amino acids. V lost 4 bases and J lost 2; bases outside the gene matches: 3. Germline V gene data show CDR1 as LGHNA and CDR2 as YSLEER. Here the CDR3 reads CASSLGRDTDTQYF. CDR3 nucleotides: TGCGCCAGCAGCCTAGGGAGGGACACAGATACGCAGTATTTT.

V is TRBV27 and J is TRBJ1-2, with D possibly TRBD1 on 5 matching bases. The V and J ends lost 6 bases and 4 bases respectively, with 12 bases between them. Germline-derived CDR1 and CDR2 are MNHEY and SMNVEV (reference sequence). This CDR3 spans 13 amino acids. DNA of the CDR3: TGTGCCAGCAGAGTCGACAGTCTCTATGGCTACACCTTC. Translated: CASRVDSLYGYTF.

V gene TRBV12-5 combines with J gene TRBJ2-7, with D possibly matching TRBD2 (7 bases). V was shortened by 6 bases and J by 2 bases, with 23 bases between the two germline ends. Germline V CDR1 and CDR2: LGHNT, FRNRAP. The CDR3 sequence is 17 residues long. Here the CDR3 reads CASGLLAWGGHTYEQYF. The DNA for the CDR3 is TGTGCTAGTGGCCTCCTAGCATGGGGGGGGCATACCTACGAGCAGTACTTC.

The V gene is TRBV6-5, the J gene TRBJ2-1; maybe TRBD1 (6 bases). Trimming left V 2 bases short and J 4 bases short, with 9 bases between. Germline V gene sequence: CDR1 MNHEY, CDR2 SVGAGI. The CDR3 spans 14 residues. The CDR3 region is CASSYQGSYNEQFF. The DNA of the CDR3 is TGTGCCAGCAGTTACCAGGGGAGTTACAATGAGCAGTTCTTC.

This clone was recorded only once. Here the CDR3 DNA reads TGCGCCAGCAGCTCCGGGACAGGGGGACCCTACGAGCAGTACTTC. Protein product: CASSSGTGGPYEQYF. The chain joins TRBV5-1 to TRBJ2-7, with TRBD1 matching 11 bases. The CDR3 runs 15 residues. V shed 3 bases, J shed 2 bases, and the junction held 4 bases outside the gene matches. From germline, CDR1 is SGHRS and CDR2 YFSETQ.

This chain connects TRBV28 to TRBJ2-7, with 8 bases identical to TRBD1. This CDR3 region has 15 residues. V gave up 5 bases and J gave up 3 bases; unmatched junction bases: 9. Germline values: CDR1 MDHEN, CDR2 SYDVKM. Here the CDR3 DNA reads TGTGCCAGCAGTCCACCAATTACAGGGGGCTACGAGCAGTACTTC. It specifies CASSPPITGGYEQYF.

V gene TRBV4-1 combines with J gene TRBJ2-3; D ambiguous. Trimming removed 0 bases at V and 5 bases at J, with 6 bases between. Germline CDR1 and CDR2: MGHRA and YSYEKL. The CDR3 sequence is 13 residues long. CDR3 in amino acids: CASSQDFGDTQYF. In DNA form, the CDR3 reads TGCGCCAGCAGCCAAGATTTCGGAGATACGCAGTATTTT.

V gene TRBV7-9 combines with J gene TRBJ1-1; 9 nucleotides match TRBD1. J was trimmed by 14 bases and V by 5 bases; bases with no gene match: 12. Germline CDR1 SEHNR, CDR2 FQNEAQ (reference sequence). The CDR3 extends over 13 amino acids. The DNA of the CDR3 is TGTGCCAGCAGCCGAACAGGGGGCGAATCCCCCTTCTTT. Translation: CASSRTGGESPFF.

This clone was seen once. This sequence joins TRBV6-1 and TRBJ2-1; 9 nucleotides match TRBD2. The CDR3 is made up of 15 amino acids. CDR1 is MNHNS and CDR2 is SASEGT in the germline V gene. The J segment lost 6 bases and the V segment lost 2 bases, leaving 5 bases of the junction unmatched. The CDR3 bases are TGTGCCAGCAGTGAATTCGCGGGGGGGATCAATGAGCAGTTCTTC. As protein: CASSEFAGGINEQFF.

This clone occurred once. The V and J genes are TRBV19 and TRBJ1-5, with 7 positions matching TRBD1. The CDR3 is made up of 14 amino acids. Germline CDR1 and CDR2: LNHDA and SQIVND (reference sequence). V lost 4 bases, J lost 6 bases, and 6 bases stayed unmatched. CDR3: CASSTTGDVQPQHF. The CDR3 nucleotides read TGTGCCAGTAGTACCACAGGGGACGTTCAGCCCCAGCATTTT.

Only a few counts were recorded for this clone. The chain recombines TRBV6-1 with TRBJ1-5, with 12 bases that match TRBD1. After removal of 4 bases from V and 4 bases from J, the junction contained 11 bases not matched to a gene. Germline CDR1 is MNHNS and CDR2 is SASEGT. This CDR3 has 18 residues. CDR3 nucleotides: TGTGCCAGCAGTGCCAGCCGGGACAGGGGGCGCGGAAATCAGCCCCAGCATTTT. As protein: CASSASRDRGRGNQPQHF.

The chain employs TRBV18 and TRBJ1-1; no clear D. Trimming removed 6 bases from V and 3 bases from J, with 11 bases in between. In germline, CDR1 is KGHSH, CDR2 LQKENI. This CDR3 is 13 amino acids long. The CDR3 sequence is CASSPERDTEAFF. The DNA of the CDR3 is TGTGCCAGCTCCCCGGAGCGCGACACTGAAGCTTTCTTT.

The chain carries TRBV6-5 and TRBJ2-7; tentative D call: TRBD1 (6 bases). The CDR3 extends over 14 amino acids. CDR1 MNHEY and CDR2 SVGAGI come from the germline V gene. V lost 7 bases to trimming and J lost 6 bases, with 19 bases between them. The CDR3 spells CASNIRSRQVEQYF. CDR3 bases: TGTGCCAGCAACATCAGGTCTAGACAGGTCGAGCAGTACTTC.

The chain has TRBV6-5 and TRBJ2-7, with TRBD1 matching over 9 bases. The CDR3 sequence is 13 residues long. The germline CDR1 and CDR2 sequences are MNHEY and SVGAGI. The V and J ends lost 5 bases and 3 bases, in that order; junction bases with no gene match: 2. CDR3 in DNA: TGTGCCAGCAGTCGACAGGGGGTCTACGAGCAGTACTTC. It encodes CASSRQGVYEQYF.

This clone was detected only a few times. The rearrangement uses TRBV5-5 and TRBJ1-1, with 9 nucleotides matching TRBD1. Germline trimming cut 4 bases from V and 0 bases from J; bases unmatched to any gene: 7. Germline lookup yields CDR1 SGHKS and CDR2 YYEKEE (reference sequence). The CDR3 is made up of 16 amino acids. The CDR3 nucleotides read TGTGCCAGCAGCCCCGGGACAGGGAGGGTGAACACTGAAGCTTTCTTT. This sequence encodes CASSPGTGRVNTEAFF.

The V gene is TRBV6-5, the J gene TRBJ1-5; D is unresolved. Trimming left V 6 bases short and J 0 bases short, with 6 bases between. From germline, CDR1 is MNHEY and CDR2 SVGAGI. The CDR3 runs to 13 residues. The CDR3 DNA sequence: TGTGCCAGCAGACTAGATAGCAATCAGCCCCAGCATTTT. Translated, it gives CASRLDSNQPQHF.

The chain combines TRBV28 with TRBJ1-3; the D gene is possibly TRBD1 (6 bases). Trimming took 7 bases from V and 5 from J, leaving 15 bases between them. The CDR3 covers 14 residues. Germline V gives CDR1 MDHEN, CDR2 SYDVKM. CDR3 residues: CASIRQGPRNTIYF. The CDR3 region has the DNA TGTGCCAGCATAAGGCAGGGGCCTCGAAACACCATATATTTT.

This chain uses TRBV3-1 (or the pseudogene TRBV3-2) with TRBJ2-7, with 9 bases fitting TRBD2. The CDR3 has 19 amino acids. J gave up 4 bases and V 1 base, and 17 bases lay outside the gene matches. The V gene's germline CDR1 is LGHDT and CDR2 YNNKEL (reference sequence). CDR3 loop: CASSQGRVGTSFTSYEQYF. The DNA for the CDR3 is TGTGCCAGCAGCCAAGGTAGGGTTGGGACTAGCTTTACCTCTTACGAGCAGTACTTC.

This clone has only one observation. This chain links TRBV25-1 with TRBJ1-2, with 7 positions matching TRBD1. The CDR3 has 13 amino acids. With V trimmed by 6 bases and J by 2 bases, 3 bases remained unmatched. CDR1 is MGHDK and CDR2 is SYGVNS in the germline V gene. The CDR3 DNA reads TGTGCCAGCAGGGGACAGCGAAACTATGGCTACACCTTC. Its translation is CASRGQRNYGYTF.

The chain combines TRBV18 with TRBJ1-1; weak D call: TRBD1 (5 bases). Germline lookup yields CDR1 KGHSH and CDR2 LQKENI. Trimming shortened V by 3 bases and J by 0 bases, and 11 bases separated the two germline ends. This CDR3 has 15 amino acids. This CDR3 reads CASSPGARMNTEAFF. The CDR3, as DNA: TGTGCCAGCTCACCTGGGGCAAGGATGAACACTGAAGCTTTCTTT.

CDR3 protein: CASSLTYTGELFF. The CDR3, as DNA: TGTGCCAGCAGCTTAACTTACACCGGGGAGCTGTTTTTT. This sequence joins TRBV11-2 and TRBJ2-2; no reliable D call. Trimming removed 2 bases from V and 3 bases from J, with 4 bases in between. The CDR3 covers 13 residues. Germline values: CDR1 SGHAT, CDR2 FQNNGV.

This chain connects TRBV15 to TRBJ1-5, with unresolved D. The V and J ends lost 0 bases and 6 bases respectively, with 15 bases between them. The germline CDR1 and CDR2 sequences are LNHNV and YYDKDF (reference sequence). The CDR3 is 16 amino acids. CDR3 amino acids: CATSRDLGLSGQPQHF. In nucleotides, the CDR3 is TGTGCCACCAGCAGAGATCTTGGACTCTCGGGTCAGCCCCAGCATTTT.

The rearrangement uses TRBV12-3 or TRBV12-4 and TRBJ1-2; the D is unclear. There are 11 residues in the CDR3. Deletions cut 3 bases from V and 6 bases from J, with 5 bases between. CDR3 nucleotides: TGTGCCAGCAGTTTGGCCCATGGCTACACCTTC. This sequence encodes CASSLAHGYTF.

CDR3 nucleotide sequence: TGTGCCAGCAGCTCCCGCGGAGCGGGGGGCACAGATACGCAGTATTTT. This encodes CASSSRGAGGTDTQYF. The chain links TRBV11-2 to TRBJ2-3; 8 bases align to TRBD2. CDR1 and CDR2 (germline): SGHAT, FQNNGV. CDR3 length equals 16 residues. J lost 1 base, V lost 4 bases, and 7 bases had no gene match.

The chain combines TRBV28 with TRBJ1-3, with 10 bases identical to TRBD1. Germline-derived CDR1 and CDR2 are MDHEN and SYDVKM. The CDR3 totals 17 residues. J was trimmed by 0 bases and V by 5 bases; bases with no gene match: 7. The CDR3 coding sequence is TGTGCCAGCAGTCCAGACAGGGGGCCCCTCTCTGGAAACACCATATATTTT. Encoded protein: CASSPDRGPLSGNTIYF.

The V and J genes are TRBV13 and TRBJ2-7; D is ambiguous. The V end was cut by 5 bases, the J end by 2 bases, with 7 bases between. This CDR3 comprises 12 residues. Germline V gene data show CDR1 as PRHDT and CDR2 as FYEKMQ (reference sequence). This chain's CDR3 is CASSLITYEQYF. The DNA for the CDR3 is TGTGCCAGCAGCCTAATAACCTACGAGCAGTACTTC. The full variable domain, completed using reference TRBV13 and TRBJ2-7, is AAGVIQSPRHLIKEKRETATLKCYPIPRHDTVYWYQQGPGQDPQFLISFYEKMQSDKGSIPDRFSAQQFSDYHSELNMSSLELGDSALYFCASSLITYEQYFGPGTRLTVT.

The chain carries TRBV10-1 and TRBJ1-1; D not resolved. V lost 5 bases and J 1 base, leaving 8 bases between the germline ends. This CDR3 has 13 residues. Germline assignment: CDR1 WNHNN and CDR2 SYGVQD (reference sequence). The CDR3 bases are TGCGCCAGCAGTTGGTCAGGGAACACTGAAGCTTTCTTT. Amino acid sequence: CASSWSGNTEAFF.

This clone has a handful of counts. One end of the junction varies from germline; a read error may be responsible. Here the CDR3 DNA reads TGTGCCATCAGTGAGCGTTGGGACAGGGGATTATTC. Protein sequence: CAISERWDRGLF. The chain has TRBV10-3 and TRBJ2-7; 10 bases align to TRBD1. Germline values: CDR1 ENHRY, CDR2 SYGVKD. This CDR3 comprises 12 residues.

This clone came up once. The rearrangement uses TRBV28 and TRBJ1-6; no clear D gene. Germline V gene lookup returns CDR1 MDHEN and CDR2 SYDVKM. Trimming cost V 3 bases and J 4 bases, with 10 bases left between them. The CDR3 totals 15 residues. The CDR3 region has the DNA TGTGCCAGCAGTTTTCCGGAAAATTATAATTCACCCCTCCACTTT. Translation gives CASSFPENYNSPLHF. The whole variable domain, remainder taken from reference TRBV28 and TRBJ1-6, is DVKVTQSSRYLVKRTGEKVFLECVQDMDHENMFWYRQDPGLGLRLIYFSYDVKMKEKGDIPEGYSVSREKKERFSLILESASTNQTSMYLCASSFPENYNSPLHFGNGTRLTVT.

The chain carries TRBV5-1 and TRBJ1-3, with 10 bases fitting TRBD1. The V segment lost 0 bases and the J segment 3 bases; nucleotides outside the gene matches: 6. The CDR3 has 17 amino acids. Per germline, CDR1 SGHRS and CDR2 YFSETQ. Here the CDR3 reads CASSLVGTGAGGNTIYF. The CDR3 bases are TGCGCCAGCAGCTTGGTAGGGACAGGGGCAGGTGGAAACACCATATATTTT. Full variable domain (rest looked up from reference TRBV5-1 and TRBJ1-3): KAGVTQTPRYLIKTRGQQVTLSCSPISGHRSVSWYQQTPGQGLQFLFEYFSETQRNKGNFPGRFSGRQFSNSRSEMNVSTLELGDSALYLCASSLVGTGAGGNTIYFGEGSWLTVV.

The gene calls are TRBV7-2 and TRBJ1-2, with a tentative D call TRBD1 (6 bases). Trimming removed 5 bases at V and 5 bases at J, with 15 bases between. The CDR3 has 14 residues. CDR1 and CDR2 from the germline V gene are SGHTA and FQGNSA. The CDR3 sequence: CASSPRGARYGYTF. The CDR3 DNA reads TGTGCCAGCAGCCCCCGGGGGGCGCGGTATGGCTACACCTTC.